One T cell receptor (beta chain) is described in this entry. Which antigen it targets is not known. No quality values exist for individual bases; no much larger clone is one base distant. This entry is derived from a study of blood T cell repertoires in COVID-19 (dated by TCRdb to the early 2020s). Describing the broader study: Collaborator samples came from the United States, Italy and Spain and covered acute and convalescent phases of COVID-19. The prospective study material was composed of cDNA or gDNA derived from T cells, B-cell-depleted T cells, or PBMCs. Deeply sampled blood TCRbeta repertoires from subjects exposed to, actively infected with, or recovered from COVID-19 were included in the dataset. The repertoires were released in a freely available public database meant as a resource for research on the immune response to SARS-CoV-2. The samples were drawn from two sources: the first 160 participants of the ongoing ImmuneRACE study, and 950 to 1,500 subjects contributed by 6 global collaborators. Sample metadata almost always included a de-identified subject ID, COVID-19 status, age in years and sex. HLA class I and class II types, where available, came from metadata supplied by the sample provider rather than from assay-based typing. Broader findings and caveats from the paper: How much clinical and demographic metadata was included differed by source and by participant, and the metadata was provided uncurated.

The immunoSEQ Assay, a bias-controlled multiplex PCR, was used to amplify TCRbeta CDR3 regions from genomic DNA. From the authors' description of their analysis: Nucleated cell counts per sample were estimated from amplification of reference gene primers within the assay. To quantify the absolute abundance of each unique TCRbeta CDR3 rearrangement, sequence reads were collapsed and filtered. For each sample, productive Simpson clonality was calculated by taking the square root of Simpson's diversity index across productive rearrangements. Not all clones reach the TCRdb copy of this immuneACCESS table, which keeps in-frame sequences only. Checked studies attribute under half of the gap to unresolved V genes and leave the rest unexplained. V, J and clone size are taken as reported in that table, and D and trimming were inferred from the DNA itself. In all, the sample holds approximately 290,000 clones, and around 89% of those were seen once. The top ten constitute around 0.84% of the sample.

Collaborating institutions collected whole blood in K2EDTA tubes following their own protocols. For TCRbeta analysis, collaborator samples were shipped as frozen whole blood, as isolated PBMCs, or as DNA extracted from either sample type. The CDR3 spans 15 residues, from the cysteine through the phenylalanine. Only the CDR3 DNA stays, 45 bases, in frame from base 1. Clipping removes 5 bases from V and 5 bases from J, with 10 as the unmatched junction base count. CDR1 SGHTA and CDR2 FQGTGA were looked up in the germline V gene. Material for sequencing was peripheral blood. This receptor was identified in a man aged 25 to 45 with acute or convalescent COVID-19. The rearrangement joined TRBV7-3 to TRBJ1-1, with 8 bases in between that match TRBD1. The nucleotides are TGTGCCAGCAGCGGAAGGAATGACAGGGGTACTGAAGCTTTCTTT. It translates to CASSGRNDRGTEAFF.